The sequence of this T cell receptor beta chain was determined in a study of chemoradiotherapy in HPV16-positive cancers. As for this clone: Antigen: not known.

Repertoires were generated with immunoSEQ multiplex PCR, while TCRdb's copy carries only in-frame clones and drops some. The sample shows around 40,000 clones, roughly 77% of them seen only once. Over chemoradiotherapy, repertoires were sampled more than once. Study-wide points: Non-HPV-specific T cells did not expand in tumors during treatment, whereas candidate HPV-specific clones and E7-related motifs did.

CDR1 and CDR2 from the germline V gene are SQVTM and ANQGSEA. V was pared by 5 bases and J by 8 bases, with 15 bases between. CDR3 length: 12 residues. The sequences come from blood, collected from a patient who underwent chemoradiotherapy. The receptor comes from a human donor with HPV-associated anogenital cancer. The chain combines TRBV29-1 with TRBJ1-2; D might be TRBD1 (6 bases). As DNA, the CDR3 is TGCAGCGTTCGAGGGGGGGGAGGAGGCTACACCTTC. Translation gives CSVRGGGGGYTF.